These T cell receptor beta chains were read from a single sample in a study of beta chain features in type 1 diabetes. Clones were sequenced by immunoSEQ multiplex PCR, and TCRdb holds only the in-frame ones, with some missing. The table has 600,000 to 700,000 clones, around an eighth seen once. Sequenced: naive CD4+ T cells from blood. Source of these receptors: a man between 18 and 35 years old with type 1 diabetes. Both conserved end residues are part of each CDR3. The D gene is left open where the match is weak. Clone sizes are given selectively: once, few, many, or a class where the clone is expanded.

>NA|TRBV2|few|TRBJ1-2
TGTGCCAGCAGTGATTATCGCTATGGCTACACCTTC
CASSDYRYGYTF
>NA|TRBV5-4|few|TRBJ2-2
TGTGCCAGCAGCTTGGGTCCTTCCGGGGAGCTGTTTTTT
CASSLGPSGELFF
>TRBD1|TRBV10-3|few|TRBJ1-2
TGTGCCATCGGAGGGGACAGTCCTAACTATGGCTACACCTTC
CAIGGDSPNYGYTF
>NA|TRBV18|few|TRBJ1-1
TGTGCCAGCTCACCGCTACAGGGCACCCCGGGGGACACTGAAGCTTTCTTT
CASSPLQGTPGDTEAFF
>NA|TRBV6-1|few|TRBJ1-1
TGTGCCCGTCAAGGGGCGGGCACGCGAGACACTGAAGCTTTCTTT
CARQGAGTRDTEAFF
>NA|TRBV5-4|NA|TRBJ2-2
TGTGCCAGCAGCTACGGACAGTCGAACACCGGGGAGCTGTTTTTT
CASSYGQSNTGELFF
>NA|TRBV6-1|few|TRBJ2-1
TGTGCCAGCACTAAGGAGGGTAGCGCCTGGAATGAGCAGTTCTTC
CASTKEGSAWNEQFF
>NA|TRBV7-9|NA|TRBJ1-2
TGTGCCAGCAGCTTAGCGGGCATCGGGGATGGCTACACCTTC
CASSLAGIGDGYTF
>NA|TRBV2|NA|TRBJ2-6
TGTGCCAGCAAGTGGGACTCTGGGGCCAACGTCCTGACTTTC
CASKWDSGANVLTF
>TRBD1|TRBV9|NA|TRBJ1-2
TGTGCCAGCAGCGAGGGGGACAGCCCCTACACCTTC
CASSEGDSPYTF
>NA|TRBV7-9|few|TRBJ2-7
TGTGCCAGCAGCTTAGGACAGCTCAACTACGAGCAGTACTTC
CASSLGQLNYEQYF
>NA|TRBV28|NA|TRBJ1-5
TGTGCCAGCACCTTCGTCGGGGGCGCAAGCAATCAGCCCCAGCATTTT
CASTFVGGASNQPQHF
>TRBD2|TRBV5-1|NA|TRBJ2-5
TGCGCCAGCAGCCGCCAGCGGGGCAGGGAGGAGACCCAGTACTTC
CASSRQRGREETQYF
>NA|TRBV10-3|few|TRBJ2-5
TGTGCCATCAGTGGTTCAGGGGTCGAGACCCAGTACTTC
CAISGSGVETQYF
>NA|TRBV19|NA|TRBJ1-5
TGTGCTACCCGGACAGCTCTCAATCAGCCCCAGCATTTT
CATRTALNQPQHF
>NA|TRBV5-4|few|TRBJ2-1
TGTGCCAGCAGCTTAAGAACTAGCTCCTACAATGAGCAGTTCTTC
CASSLRTSSYNEQFF
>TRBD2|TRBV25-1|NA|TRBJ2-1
TGTGCCAGCAGTGAAGGCGGTAGCGGGAGGTACAATGAGCAGTTCTTC
CASSEGGSGRYNEQFF
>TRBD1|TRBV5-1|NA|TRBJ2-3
TGCGCCAGCAGCTTGGGGGACAGGGCTAGCACAGATACGCAGTATTTT
CASSLGDRASTDTQYF
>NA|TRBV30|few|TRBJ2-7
TGTGCCTGGAGTGTACCACAGCCAGTCTACGAGCAGTACTTC
CAWSVPQPVYEQYF
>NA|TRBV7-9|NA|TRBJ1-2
TGTGCCAGCAGCGCTAACCCCCCGGATGGCTACACCTTC
CASSANPPDGYTF
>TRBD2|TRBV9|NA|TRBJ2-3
TGTGCCAGCAGCGTGGATAGCGGGGACCCCACAGATACGCAGTATTTT
CASSVDSGDPTDTQYF
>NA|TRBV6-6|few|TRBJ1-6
TGTGCCAGCACCACGAGGAATGTGGGAGAGAATTCACCCCTCCACTTT
CASTTRNVGENSPLHF
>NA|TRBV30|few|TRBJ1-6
TGTGCCTGGAGTGTACGGGGGGTCCGTGGCTGGGATTCACCCCTCCACTTT
CAWSVRGVRGWDSPLHF
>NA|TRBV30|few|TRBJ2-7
TGTGCCTGGAGTGGGACGGGAATCGTCTACGAGCAGTACTTC
CAWSGTGIVYEQYF
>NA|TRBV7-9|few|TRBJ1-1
TGTGCCAGCAGGGACGTAATTGAGGGGACTGAAGCTTTCTTT
CASRDVIEGTEAFF
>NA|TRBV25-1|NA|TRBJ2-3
TGTGCCAGCAGTGAACAACAGGCGGTCACAGATACGCAGTATTTT
CASSEQQAVTDTQYF
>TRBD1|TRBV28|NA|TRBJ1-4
TGTGCCAGCAGTTCCTCCCTTGGGACAGGGGATGAAAAACTGTTTTTT
CASSSSLGTGDEKLFF
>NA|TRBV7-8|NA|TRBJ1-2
TGTGCCAGCAGCCCGAGGGTTTACTATGGCTACACCTTC
CASSPRVYYGYTF
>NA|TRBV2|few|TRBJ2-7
TGTGCCAGCAGTGAACAGGGCGAGGTCTACGAGCAGTACTTC
CASSEQGEVYEQYF
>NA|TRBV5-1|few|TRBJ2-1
TGCGCCAGCAGCTTGGAGGGGCAGCAGTTCTTC
CASSLEGQQFF
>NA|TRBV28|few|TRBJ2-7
TGTGCCAGCAGTTCGGACAACTACGAGCAGTACTTC
CASSSDNYEQYF
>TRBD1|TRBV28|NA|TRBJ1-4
TGTGCCAGCAGATCGGGACAGGCTGCGAAACTGTTTTTT
CASRSGQAAKLFF
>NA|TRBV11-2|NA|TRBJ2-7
TGTGCCAGCAGGGGGCCGGGGCCCTACGAGCAGTACTTC
CASRGPGPYEQYF
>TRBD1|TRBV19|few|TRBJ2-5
TGTGCCAGTAGTTCAGGGGGAGAGACCCAGTACTTC
CASSSGGETQYF
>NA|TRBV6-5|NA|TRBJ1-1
TGTGCCAGCAGTTTATCAACAGTTAACACTGAAGCTTTCTTT
CASSLSTVNTEAFF
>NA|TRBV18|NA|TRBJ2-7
TGTGCCACCGGGCGAGCTTCGGGCTACGAGCAGTACTTC
CATGRASGYEQYF
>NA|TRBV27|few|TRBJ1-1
TGTGCCAGCAGTTTCCGAGAAGGATCCACTGAAGCTTTCTTT
CASSFREGSTEAFF
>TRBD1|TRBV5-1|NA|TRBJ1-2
TGCGCCAGCAGCCCCTACGGACAGGGGGTTACGGGCTACACCTTC
CASSPYGQGVTGYTF
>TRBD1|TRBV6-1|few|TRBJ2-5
TGTGCCAGCAGTGTGACAGGGTACGAGACCCAGTACTTC
CASSVTGYETQYF
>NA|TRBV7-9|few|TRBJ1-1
TGTGCCAGCGGCAACAGTAATTTGAACACTGAAGCTTTCTTT
CASGNSNLNTEAFF
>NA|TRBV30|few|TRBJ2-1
TGTGCCTGGAGTGTACTCGCGGGCGGGCATGAGCAGTTCTTC
CAWSVLAGGHEQFF
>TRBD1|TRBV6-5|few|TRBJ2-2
TGTGCCATCCGGACAGGGAACACCGGGGAGCTGTTTTTT
CAIRTGNTGELFF
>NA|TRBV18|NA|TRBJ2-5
TGTGCCAGCTCACCGTCAACTTTAGTGGAGACCCAGTACTTC
CASSPSTLVETQYF
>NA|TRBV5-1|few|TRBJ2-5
TGCGCCAGCAGCTGGAGGGTGGGCGAGGAGAAGACCCAGTACTTC
CASSWRVGEEKTQYF